This TCR beta chain was sequenced in a study of blood T cells in healthy people across ages (dated by TCRdb to 2015 to 2017). About the study as a whole: In model experiments, template switching captured roughly one uniquely barcoded TCR beta cDNA molecule for every two T cells. Using deep sequencing normalized with unique cDNA molecular identifiers, the study measured how TCR beta repertoire diversity changes with age. Donors were grouped into four age groups: young (average approximately 15 years), middle-aged (around 39), aged (about 60) and long-lived (just over 80). Donors of different ages were randomly distributed across sequencing lanes to avoid experimental bias. For two donors (one aged 18 to 30 and one aged 80 or older), the study analyzed two additional independent replicas of 1 million unique cDNA reads from the same blood draw.

Based on the germline V gene, the CDR1 and CDR2 sequences are SGHTA and FQGNSA. From the cysteine through the phenylalanine, the CDR3 covers 16 amino acids. Here the CDR3 DNA is all that survives: 48 bases in frame from base 1. Germline trimming: 1 base from V, 5 bases from J; junction bases outside gene matches: 4. Donors were 39 systemically healthy Caucasian individuals from Russia aged roughly 6 to 100 years. Approximately 10 milliliters of peripheral blood were collected from each donor into EDTA-treated Vacutainer tubes. Ficoll-Paque density-gradient centrifugation was used to isolate PBMCs, with at least 6.5 million obtained per sample. Trizol reagent was used to extract total RNA from the PBMCs, yielding at least 6 micrograms per sample. For every donor, an aliquot of PBMCs went through flow cytometry to measure the percentages of naive CD45RAhigh/CD27high T cells. Broader findings and caveats from the paper: Observed TCR beta diversity per million T cells fell roughly linearly with age, and a significant reduction was already apparent by age roughly 40. Because donor CMV infection status was unknown, age-related changes in expanded clonotypes were potentially confounded. Because profiling used bulk unsorted PBMCs, naive and antigen-experienced compartments could not be compared conclusively. The percentage of naive T cells measured by flow cytometry correlated strongly with observed TCR beta diversity. Compared with the aged group, the long-lived group had more naive CD4+ T cells, fewer expanded clones and increased TCR diversity, suggesting age selection. Estimates of total diversity based on one million sequenced T cells were regarded as lower bounds and as underestimates.

Comments on this clonotype: It lacks a known antigen. No base quality information exists; no much larger clone differs at one position.

The library relied on 5' RACE. Sequenced on an Illumina HiSeq 2500. A second PCR of roughly 6 to 12 cycles was run with a J-beta primer mix and a sample-barcoded 5' primer. Each TCR beta cDNA molecule received a unique molecular identifier from a template-switch 5' adaptor carrying 12 random nucleotides. At least 3 million CDR3-containing paired-end reads were obtained from each sample. The Mint cDNA synthesis kit, primed by a TRBC-specific oligonucleotide, was used to synthesize first-strand cDNA from all RNA. All cDNA was treated with uracil-DNA glycosylase and then went through a first 18-cycle PCR with the universal primers M1SS and BC2_uni_R. The source study handled its data this way. For normalization, 1 million high-quality reads were randomly selected from each sample, with every read carrying a distinct molecular identifier. Instead of being binned into consensus sequences, reads that shared molecular identifiers were thrown out. MiTCR, set to a Q25 quality threshold and the strictest error-elimination algorithm, was used for CDR3 identification, clonotype clustering and error correction. A nonparametric unseen species model with Euler transformation was used to estimate a lower bound on total TCR beta diversity. Clones were called with MiXCR by TCRdb after fastp trimmed the public reads at Q25, and only in-frame beta chains were retained. Records with the same CDR3 protein are collapsed into one entry carrying the most frequent genes and DNA. The V and J calls reflect TCRdb's pipeline rather than the authors' work. The sample table records 850,000 to 1,100,000 distinct CDR3 sequences; around two fifths of these occur just once. Roughly 14% of the sample comes from the top ten.

The V and J genes are TRBV7-2 and TRBJ2-1; TRBD2 agrees with 11 junctional bases. The sequenced material came from blood. The TCR comes from a man between 18 and 35 years old in good health. The CDR3 in this case is CASSLGLAGPNNEQFF. The base sequence is TGTGCCAGCAGCTTAGGACTAGCGGGACCGAACAATGAGCAGTTCTTC.